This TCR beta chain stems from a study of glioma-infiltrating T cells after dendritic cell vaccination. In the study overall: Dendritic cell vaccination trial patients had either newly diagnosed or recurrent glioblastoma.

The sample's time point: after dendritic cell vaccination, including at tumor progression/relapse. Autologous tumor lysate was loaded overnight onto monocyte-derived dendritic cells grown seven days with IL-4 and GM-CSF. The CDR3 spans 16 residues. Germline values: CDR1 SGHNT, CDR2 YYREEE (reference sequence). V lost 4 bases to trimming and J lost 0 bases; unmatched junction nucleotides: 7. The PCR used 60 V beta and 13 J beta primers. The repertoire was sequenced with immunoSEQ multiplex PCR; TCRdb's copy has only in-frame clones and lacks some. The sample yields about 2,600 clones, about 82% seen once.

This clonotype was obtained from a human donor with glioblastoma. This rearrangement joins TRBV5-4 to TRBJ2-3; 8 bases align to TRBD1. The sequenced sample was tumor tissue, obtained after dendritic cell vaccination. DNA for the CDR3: TGTGCCAGCAGCCCGGGACAGGCATTAAGCACAGATACGCAGTATTTT. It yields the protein CASSPGQALSTDTQYF.